The 5 T cell receptor beta chains below come from one sample, sequenced in a study of cytotoxic CD8 clonotypes in ibrutinib-treated CLL. Produced via immunoSEQ multiplex PCR; TCRdb's table is partial and in-frame only. This sample has 75,000 to 90,000 clones, with roughly 83% found just once. Sequenced material: PBMCs, taken after 24 months of ibrutinib treatment. All receptors derive from a human donor with chronic lymphocytic leukemia.

J is TRBJ2-2 and V is TRBV9; perhaps TRBD1 as D (6 bases). Germline-derived CDR1 and CDR2 are SGDLS and YYNGEE. Trimming cost V 2 bases and J 7 bases, with 9 bases left between them. The CDR3 sequence is 13 residues long. This CDR3 reads CASSVWGHGELFF. The CDR3 DNA reads as TGTGCCAGCAGCGTGTGGGGACACGGGGAGCTGTTTTTT.

V usage is TRBV7-3 and J usage is TRBJ2-5; no clear D gene. Trimming pared 2 bases from V and 1 base from J, leaving 5 bases between. Germline V gene lookup returns CDR1 SGHTA and CDR2 FQGTGA. The CDR3 contains 13 residues. The DNA of the CDR3 is TGTGCCAGCAGCTTAGAGCCCCAAGAGACCCAGTACTTC. This encodes CASSLEPQETQYF.

The chain recombines TRBV5-1 with TRBJ2-1; 11 bases agree with TRBD2. CDR1 and CDR2 (germline): SGHRS, YFSETQ. This CDR3 has 15 residues. J lost 3 bases, V lost 4 bases, and 3 bases had no gene match. CDR3 protein: CASSRSGGDYNEQFF. The CDR3 coding sequence is TGCGCCAGCAGCCGTAGCGGGGGGGACTACAATGAGCAGTTCTTC.

The rearrangement joins TRBV6-6 to TRBJ1-5, with 11 bases aligning to TRBD1. CDR1 MNHNY and CDR2 SVGAGI come from the germline V gene (reference sequence). V lost 6 bases and J lost 7; bases outside the gene matches: 5. The CDR3 is 14 amino acids. DNA for the CDR3: TGTGCCAGCAGCCGGACAGGGGGCGACCAGCCCCAGCATTTT. Its protein is CASSRTGGDQPQHF.

This chain connects TRBV7-3 to TRBJ2-1, with 13 bases fitting TRBD2. Germline V gene sequence: CDR1 SGHTA, CDR2 FQGTGA. This CDR3 has 17 residues. V lost 5 bases, J lost 9 bases, and 13 bases stayed unmatched. CDR3 nucleotides: TGTGCCAGCAGCGATAGGACTAGCGGGAGTAGGGAGGGTGAGCAGTTCTTC. Translation: CASSDRTSGSREGEQFF. Full variable domain (outside the CDR3, taken from reference TRBV7-3 and TRBJ2-1): GAGVSQTPSNKVTEKGKYVELRCDPISGHTALYWYRQSLGQGPEFLIYFQGTGAADDSGLPNDRFFAVRPEGSVSTLKIQRTERGDSAVYLCASSDRTSGSREGEQFFGPGTRLTVL.